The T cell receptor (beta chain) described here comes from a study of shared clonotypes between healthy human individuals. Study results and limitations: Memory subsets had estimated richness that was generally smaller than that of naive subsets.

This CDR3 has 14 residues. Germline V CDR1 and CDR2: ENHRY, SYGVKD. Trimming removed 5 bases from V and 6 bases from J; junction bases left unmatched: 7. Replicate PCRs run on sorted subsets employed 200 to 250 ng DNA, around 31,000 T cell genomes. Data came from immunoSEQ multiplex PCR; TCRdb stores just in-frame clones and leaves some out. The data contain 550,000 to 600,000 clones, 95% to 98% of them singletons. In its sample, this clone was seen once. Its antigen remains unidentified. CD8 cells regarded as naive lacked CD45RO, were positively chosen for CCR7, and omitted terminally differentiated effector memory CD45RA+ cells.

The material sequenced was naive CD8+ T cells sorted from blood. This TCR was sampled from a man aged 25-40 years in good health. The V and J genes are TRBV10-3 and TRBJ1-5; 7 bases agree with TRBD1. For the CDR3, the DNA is TGTGCCATCAGTCGAGACAGGGTTACTCAGCCCCAGCATTTT. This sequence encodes CAISRDRVTQPQHF.